The 9 T cell receptor beta chains below were found in one sample sequenced in a study of identical twins. TCRdb re-derived calls from the 5' RACE reads in MiXCR, one entry per CDR3 protein. This repertoire shows just under 550,000 distinct CDR3 sequences, 12% to 15% found once; its top ten account for roughly 0.43%. The same sample was also used in a study of yellow fever vaccine responses in identical twins.

The sequencing input was CD4+ T cells sorted from blood. The receptors come from a woman aged 18-29 years in good health.

This clonotype was counted a few times. The chain combines TRBV12-3 or TRBV12-4 with TRBJ2-2, with TRBD2 as a possible D gene (5 bases). With 5 bases removed from V and 6 bases from J, the gap between germline ends came to 10 bases. The CDR3 is 13 residues long. CDR3 DNA: TGTGCCAGCAGTGCCCGGAGGCCCGGGGAGCTGTTTTTT. Translating it yields CASSARRPGELFF.

J is TRBJ2-5 and V is TRBV3-1; TRBD2 agrees at 14 bases. Germline CDR1 reads LGHDT; CDR2 reads YNNKEL (reference sequence). The length of the CDR3 is 19 residues. The V segment lost 3 bases and the J segment 5 bases; nucleotides outside the gene matches: 14. CDR3 bases: TGTGCCAGCAGCCATCGTGGGACTAGCGGGGGACCCGAGTATGAGACCCAGTACTTC. This sequence encodes CASSHRGTSGGPEYETQYF.

This clonotype was seen more than once but under ten times. The chain employs TRBV4-1 and TRBJ2-1; 8 bases match TRBD1. Germline values: CDR1 MGHRA, CDR2 YSYEKL. V trimming: 1 base; J trimming: 4 bases; junction bases outside the gene matches: 6. CDR3 length: 16 amino acids. The CDR3 protein is CASSQATGAVYNEQFF. The CDR3 bases are TGCGCCAGCAGCCAAGCGACAGGGGCGGTTTACAATGAGCAGTTCTTC.

This clonotype was seen only a few times. V is TRBV20-1 and J is TRBJ2-1; D not certain. Trimming left V 7 bases short and J 5 bases short, with 12 bases between. The CDR3 totals 12 residues. Per the germline V gene, CDR1 is DFQATT and CDR2 is SNEGSKA (reference sequence). CDR3 DNA sequence: TGCAGTGTTCGCAAGGTGCACAATGAGCAGTTCTTC. Its protein product is CSVRKVHNEQFF.

There are a few counts of this clonotype. This rearrangement joins TRBV6-2 or TRBV6-3 to TRBJ2-7; weak D call: TRBD1 (6 bases). Germline V gene data show CDR1 as MNHEY and CDR2 as SVGEGT. V lost 0 bases and J 4 bases, leaving 10 bases between the germline ends. The CDR3 sequence is 14 residues long. The CDR3 region has the DNA TGTGCCAGCAGTTACTCTGAAGGGGGATACGAGCAGTACGTC. Translated, it gives CASSYSEGGYEQYV.

This clonotype was detected only a few times. The chain carries TRBV3-1 and TRBJ1-2; no clear D. Germline values: CDR1 LGHDT, CDR2 YNNKEL (reference sequence). V dropped 1 base and J dropped 8 bases, with 8 bases sitting between them. This CDR3 comprises 12 residues. The CDR3, as DNA: TGTGCCAGCAGCCAAGGTGCTTGGGGCTACACCTTC. This gives the protein CASSQGAWGYTF.

This clonotype was found a few times. The chain carries TRBV4-1 and TRBJ1-5, with D possibly TRBD1 on 5 matching bases. Trimming stripped 2 bases from V and 6 bases from J, with 11 bases between. CDR1 MGHRA and CDR2 YSYEKL come from the germline V gene. This CDR3 region has 14 residues. The CDR3 DNA follows: TGCGCCAGCAGCCAACAGGGTCGGGGTCAGCCCCAGCATTTT. Protein sequence: CASSQQGRGQPQHF.

The CDR3 is CATRGGQGETQYF. The CDR3 DNA reads as TGTGCCACTCGGGGGGGGCAGGGGGAGACCCAGTACTTC. The chain has TRBV6-1 and TRBJ2-5, with 8 bases fitting TRBD2. This CDR3 comprises 13 residues. Trimming removed 10 bases from V and 5 bases from J; junction bases left unmatched: 9. Germline values: CDR1 MNHNS, CDR2 SASEGT.

This CDR3 is CASSYRSGPLVAQHF. The CDR3 DNA sequence: TGTGCCAGCAGTTACAGGTCAGGGCCCCTGGTAGCCCAGCATTTT. The genes are TRBV6-5 and TRBJ1-5, with D perhaps matching TRBD1 (5 bases). Trimming cost V 2 bases and J 11 bases, with 19 bases left between them. This CDR3 comprises 15 residues. Germline loops: CDR1 MNHEY, CDR2 SVGAGI.